Below, 21 T cell receptor beta chains from the same sample are listed, as sequenced in a study of T cells in localized non-small cell lung cancer. Here immunoSEQ multiplex PCR was the method, and the copy in TCRdb shows in-frame clones only, minus some. The table lists about 20,000 clones, about nine tenths of them singletons. This sample comprised PBMCs, obtained before any cancer treatment. The source of these receptors is a man aged 35 to 69 with stage II squamous cell lung carcinoma.

The chain links TRBV6-1 to TRBJ2-1; 10 bases line up with TRBD1. V shed 11 bases and J 3 bases; nucleotides not matched to a gene: 7. CDR3 size: 14 residues. Germline V gene data show CDR1 as MNHNS and CDR2 as SASEGT. CDR3 residues: CAAERDRGYNEQFF. Here the CDR3 DNA reads TGTGCCGCCGAGCGGGACAGGGGCTACAATGAGCAGTTCTTC.

In the case of this clone: One junction end does not reproduce the germline sequence, and a read error may be involved. The rearrangement uses TRBV11-2 and TRBJ2-7; D could derive from TRBD1 or TRBD2 (5 bases each). Germline assignment: CDR1 SGHAT and CDR2 FQNNGV. CDR3 length: 14 residues. In nucleotides, the CDR3 is TGTGCCAGCAGTTTAGAGGGAGACAGCTACGAGCAGTACTTC. Encoded protein: CASSLEGDSYEQYF.

CDR3 DNA: TGTGCCTGGGTCCCAGCCCCAGGAAACAATGAGCAGTTCTTC. It specifies CAWVPAPGNNEQFF. The chain employs TRBV30 and TRBJ2-1; D gene unclear. Germline values: CDR1 GTSNPN, CDR2 SVGIG (reference sequence). The CDR3 consists of 14 residues. Trimming cost V 5 bases and J 5 bases, with 16 bases left between them.

This clone appeared once. This chain links TRBV4-1 with TRBJ2-2; 13 positions match TRBD2. This CDR3 is 18 amino acids long. The junction had 1 base not matched to a gene; V was cut back by 0 bases and J by 0 bases. Germline assignment: CDR1 MGHRA and CDR2 YSYEKL. The CDR3 spells CASSQEGLAGANTGELFF. DNA for the CDR3: TGCGCCAGCAGCCAAGAAGGACTAGCGGGGGCGAACACCGGGGAGCTGTTTTTT.

The genes are TRBV19 and TRBJ2-3, with D possibly matching TRBD1 (5 bases). Germline V gene data show CDR1 as LNHDA and CDR2 as SQIVND (reference sequence). This CDR3 contains 13 residues. Trimming stripped 3 bases from V and 5 bases from J, with 9 bases between. The CDR3 DNA is TGTGCCAGTAGTATGACCAGGGAAGATACGCAGTATTTT. Protein sequence: CASSMTREDTQYF.

The chain recombines TRBV15 with TRBJ2-7; no clear D. V lost 2 bases and J 3 bases, leaving 11 bases between the germline ends. Germline CDR1 LNHNV, CDR2 YYDKDF (reference sequence). The CDR3 spans 14 residues. This chain's CDR3 is CATSRLYGGYEQYF. The DNA of the CDR3 is TGTGCCACCAGCAGATTGTACGGCGGCTACGAGCAGTACTTC.

This rearrangement joins TRBV14 to TRBJ1-1; D is possibly TRBD1 (6 bases). There are 14 residues in the CDR3. The germline gives CDR1 SGHDN, CDR2 FVKESK. Trimming shortened V by 0 bases and J by 10 bases, and 15 bases separated the two germline ends. This CDR3 reads CASSQDRGGPVAFF. The CDR3 coding sequence is TGTGCCAGCAGCCAAGACAGGGGCGGTCCGGTAGCTTTCTTT.

V and J are TRBV4-1 and TRBJ2-3; perhaps TRBD1 as D (7 bases). Germline CDR1 reads MGHRA; CDR2 reads YSYEKL. Trimming removed 0 bases at V and 2 bases at J, with 15 bases between. The CDR3 spans 17 residues. The CDR3: CASSQDQGGANTDTQYF. The CDR3 nucleotides are TGCGCCAGCAGCCAAGATCAGGGGGGCGCAAACACAGATACGCAGTATTTT.

V usage is TRBV19 and J usage is TRBJ2-7, with TRBD2 identical over 15 bases. Germline CDR1 and CDR2: LNHDA and SQIVND (reference sequence). J gave up 2 bases and V 9 bases, and 5 bases lay outside the gene matches. CDR3 length equals 15 residues. CDR3 nucleotide sequence: TGTGCCAGCAGCAGGACTAGCGGGGGGGCCTACGAGCAGTACTTC. Translating gives CASSRTSGGAYEQYF.

V and J are TRBV10-3 and TRBJ2-7; 8 bases are a match to TRBD2. Germline CDR1 is ENHRY and CDR2 is SYGVKD. The ends lost 11 bases at V and 4 bases at J; junction bases unmatched: 10. This CDR3 contains 13 residues. The CDR3 sequence: CAALGTRPYEQYF. Written as DNA, the CDR3 is TGTGCCGCCCTCGGGACTAGACCTTACGAGCAGTACTTC.

Here the CDR3 reads CASSDRGLAEAFF. The CDR3, as DNA: TGTGCCAGCAGTGACAGAGGGTTGGCAGAAGCTTTCTTT. V is TRBV6-4 and J is TRBJ1-1; D unclear. Germline lookup yields CDR1 MRHNA and CDR2 SNTAGT. The CDR3 runs 13 residues. V lost 2 bases and J lost 8, with 12 bases in between.

In this sample, this clone turned up a few times. For the CDR3, the DNA is TGTGCCAGCAGCCAAGCCGGAGTTAGCTCCTACGAGCAGTACTTC. Protein sequence: CASSQAGVSSYEQYF. V and J are TRBV14 and TRBJ2-7; D remains ambiguous. With 1 base removed from V and 0 bases from J, the gap between germline ends came to 10 bases. CDR3 size: 15 residues. CDR1 and CDR2 from the germline V gene are SGHDN and FVKESK.

The chain is built from TRBV7-8 and TRBJ1-2; TRBD1 might be the D (5 bases). Trimming pared 7 bases from V and 5 bases from J, leaving 11 bases between. The CDR3 totals 12 residues. In germline, CDR1 is SGHVS, CDR2 FQNEAQ. In DNA form, the CDR3 reads TGTGCCAGCACCTTGGGGGGATATGGCTACACCTTC. Encoded protein: CASTLGGYGYTF.

The rearrangement joins TRBV5-4 to TRBJ2-7; 8 bases agree with TRBD1. Per germline, CDR1 SGHNT and CDR2 YYREEE (reference sequence). The CDR3 covers 15 residues. Trimming removed 4 bases from V and 2 bases from J; junction bases left unmatched: 8. The CDR3 DNA sequence: TGTGCCAGCAGCCAAAACAGGGGGAAGACCTACGAGCAGTACTTC. This translates into CASSQNRGKTYEQYF.

This rearrangement joins TRBV18 to TRBJ2-5, with TRBD1 matching 7 bases. V shed 4 bases, J shed 1 base, and the junction held 6 bases outside the gene matches. This CDR3 contains 15 residues. From germline, CDR1 is KGHSH and CDR2 LQKENI. CDR3 nucleotides: TGTGCCAGCTCACAGGAACAGGGGCCCCAAGAGACCCAGTACTTC. This translates into CASSQEQGPQETQYF.

The chain employs TRBV5-4 and TRBJ2-5; D ambiguous. Germline CDR1 and CDR2: SGHNT and YYREEE (reference sequence). This CDR3 contains 13 residues. Trimming pared 4 bases from V and 4 bases from J, leaving 11 bases between. The CDR3 DNA reads as TGTGCCAGCAGCAGGGTAGTCCGAGAGACCCAGTACTTC. Residues: CASSRVVRETQYF.

The J gene is TRBJ2-7, the V gene TRBV7-2; 7 bases align to TRBD2. Per germline, CDR1 SGHTA and CDR2 FQGNSA. The CDR3 covers 15 residues. Germline trimming cut 2 bases from V and 3 bases from J; bases unmatched to any gene: 7. The CDR3 spells CASSLTSAGVYEQYF. Written as DNA, the CDR3 is TGTGCCAGCAGCTTAACATCCGCGGGAGTCTACGAGCAGTACTTC.

Only a few counts were recorded for this clone. V gene TRBV4-1 combines with J gene TRBJ2-3; the D gene is possibly TRBD1 (6 bases). Germline V gene data show CDR1 as MGHRA and CDR2 as YSYEKL. Trimming took 2 bases from V and 6 from J, leaving 6 bases between them. The CDR3 runs 12 residues. In nucleotides, the CDR3 is TGCGCCAGCAGCCAAACAGGGGATACGCAGTATTTT. Protein sequence: CASSQTGDTQYF.

This chain joins TRBV6-5 and TRBJ2-1, with D maybe TRBD2 (5 bases). Deletions cut 6 bases from V and 8 bases from J, with 14 bases between. CDR3 length: 13 amino acids. Germline-derived CDR1 and CDR2 are MNHEY and SVGAGI. The CDR3 spells CASSSPSSYEQFF. CDR3 nucleotide sequence: TGTGCCAGCAGCTCACCTTCTAGCTATGAGCAGTTCTTC.

The rearrangement links TRBV5-6 to TRBJ1-1; a weak D match, TRBD1 (5 bases). Trimming cost V 6 bases and J 2 bases, with 11 bases left between them. The CDR3 runs 13 residues. Germline assignment: CDR1 SGHDT and CDR2 YYEEEE. CDR3 loop: CASTPGANTEAFF. CDR3 coding DNA: TGTGCCAGCACCCCCGGGGCCAACACTGAAGCTTTCTTT. The whole variable domain, remainder taken from reference TRBV5-6 and TRBJ1-1, is DAGVTQSPTHLIKTRGQQVTLRCSPKSGHDTVSWYQQALGQGPQFIFQYYEEEERQRGNFPDRFSGHQFPNYSSELNVNALLLGDSALYLCASTPGANTEAFFGQGTRLTVV.

This clone was counted once. V usage is TRBV9 and J usage is TRBJ1-4; 7 bases are shared with TRBD1. This CDR3 has 13 residues. Per the germline V gene, CDR1 is SGDLS and CDR2 is YYNGEE. Germline trimming cut 3 bases from V and 8 bases from J; bases unmatched to any gene: 4. The CDR3 bases are TGTGCCAGCAGCGACAGGGGAGGGGAAAAACTGTTTTTT. Translating gives CASSDRGGEKLFF.